A selection of T cell receptor beta chains follows, all from one sample in a study of post-analysis software for immune sequencing data. TCRdb fed the PCR reads into MiXCR, producing one record per CDR3 protein. Of around 440,000 distinct CDR3 sequences in the sample, roughly 45% were seen once. The sample consisted of blood. The receptors derive from a girl under 18 with multiple sclerosis. CDR3s include the opening cysteine and the closing phenylalanine or tryptophan. A D gene is named only where the DNA matches it firmly. Where a row states a size, it is once, few, many or the class of an expanded clone; other rows omit it.

>TRBD2|19|TRBV5-1|NA|TRBJ2-1
CASSVPGTSGRSINNEQFF
TGCGCCAGCAGCGTTCCGGGGACTAGCGGGAGGTCGATCAACAATGAGCAGTTCTTC
>NA|14|TRBV20-1|NA|TRBJ2-1
CSARDYRTDNEQFF
TGCAGTGCTAGAGATTATCGGACAGACAATGAGCAGTTCTTC
>NA|16|TRBV28|NA|TRBJ2-6
CASSSLRGAGANVLTF
TGTGCCAGCAGTTCTCTTAGAGGAGCTGGGGCCAACGTCCTGACTTTC
>TRBD2|13|TRBV28|few|TRBJ2-3
CASSLGEGDTQYF
TGTGCCAGCAGTTTGGGGGAGGGAGATACGCAGTATTTT
>NA|15|TRBV4-1|few|TRBJ2-5
CASSQEEAEQETQYF
TGCGCCAGCAGCCAAGAAGAGGCAGAGCAAGAGACCCAGTACTTC
>TRBD2|17|TRBV7-2|NA|TRBJ2-7
CASSLVAPLAGAYEQYF
TGTGCCAGCAGCTTAGTGGCCCCACTAGCGGGAGCTTACGAGCAGTACTTC
>NA|14|TRBV29-1|few|TRBJ2-3
CSAEGELHTDTQYF
TGCAGCGCCGAAGGGGAGCTTCACACAGATACGCAGTATTTT
>NA|13|TRBV20-1|many|TRBJ2-7
CSARDKLSDEQYF
TGCAGTGCTAGAGATAAACTATCGGACGAGCAGTACTTC
>NA|12|TRBV29-1|few|TRBJ2-7
CSVEDLNYEQYF
TGCAGCGTTGAAGACCTGAACTACGAGCAGTACTTC
>NA|15|TRBV7-2|NA|TRBJ2-7
CASSPTWQVAYEQYF
TGTGCCAGCAGCCCCACCTGGCAGGTGGCCTACGAGCAGTACTTC
>TRBD2|17|TRBV3-1|NA|TRBJ2-7
CASSQALSGGLSYEQYF
TGTGCCAGCAGCCAAGCTCTATCGGGGGGACTTTCCTACGAGCAGTACTTC
>NA|15|TRBV7-2|few|TRBJ2-3
CASSSTGEGTDTQYF
TGTGCCAGCAGCTCCACAGGGGAGGGTACAGATACGCAGTATTTT
>NA|16|TRBV7-3|NA|TRBJ2-3
CASSISGTSGPDTQYF
TGTGCCAGCAGCATTTCCGGGACAAGTGGGCCAGATACGCAGTATTTT
>NA|14|TRBV5-1|NA|TRBJ1-5
CASSLDPEEQPQHF
TGCGCCAGCAGCTTGGACCCGGAGGAGCAGCCCCAGCATTTT
>TRBD2|14|TRBV20-1|NA|TRBJ2-1
CSSHSGRSDNEQFF
TGCAGTTCGCATAGCGGGAGGAGTGACAATGAGCAGTTCTTC
>NA|14|TRBV7-3|once|TRBJ2-1
CASSRSGSYNEQFF
TGTGCCAGCAGCCGGTCGGGCTCCTACAATGAGCAGTTCTTC
>TRBD2|15|TRBV12-3/TRBV12-4|many|TRBJ2-1
CASNRASGRRDEQFF
TGTGCCAGCAACAGGGCTAGCGGGAGGCGGGATGAGCAGTTCTTC
>NA|14|TRBV20-1|NA|TRBJ2-4
CSAPLDTNKNIQYF
TGCAGTGCCCCGTTGGACACCAACAAAAACATTCAGTACTTC
>NA|13|TRBV6-2/TRBV6-3|NA|TRBJ1-2
CASSYRDGCGYTF
TGTGCCAGCAGTTACCGGGACGGCTGTGGTTACACCTTC
>NA|15|TRBV7-9|NA|TRBJ1-4
CASSQIGPGGEKLFF
TGTGCCAGCAGCCAAATTGGCCCCGGTGGGGAAAAACTGTTTTTT